This is a list of T cell receptor beta chains from one sample in a study of CD8+ T cells in alopecia areata. The data were produced by immunoSEQ multiplex PCR, yet TCRdb's version contains in-frame clones alone and is incomplete. Among about 200,000 clones, 50% to 60% were seen once, and the ten largest hold less than 4%. The sample was CD4+ T cells sorted from blood, taken at week 4, from a patient treated with tofacitinib. The receptors originated from a human donor with alopecia areata. Each CDR3 is given with its conserved first and last residue. D genes are given only for firm matches. Not every row has a clone size; where given, it reads once, few, many or a size class.

clone size,V gene,J gene,CDR3 length,D gene,CDR3 protein,CDR3 DNA
.,TRBV6-5,TRBJ1-2,15,TRBD1,CASSSYRGLGYGYTF,TGTGCCAGCAGTTCATACAGGGGGCTTGGCTATGGCTACACCTTC
.,TRBV9,TRBJ1-5,15,.,CASSVGYSNNQPQHF,TGTGCCAGCAGCGTAGGGTACTCTAACAATCAGCCCCAGCATTTT
few,TRBV9,TRBJ2-3,20,TRBD2,CASSLLAGEGLAATTDTQYF,TGTGCCAGCAGCCTCTTGGCAGGGGAGGGACTAGCGGCCACGACAGATACGCAGTATTTT
.,TRBV9,TRBJ1-5,13,.,CASSVDWDQPQHF,TGTGCCAGCAGCGTAGACTGGGATCAGCCCCAGCATTTT
.,TRBV29-1,TRBJ1-2,13,.,CSVEAPGAYGYTF,TGCAGCGTTGAAGCCCCAGGGGCGTATGGCTACACCTTC
few,TRBV6-5,TRBJ1-4,12,.,CASSYRDGKLFF,TGTGCCAGCAGTTACAGGGATGGAAAACTGTTTTTT
.,TRBV30,TRBJ2-1,11,.,CAWSVHNEQFF,TGTGCCTGGAGTGTACACAATGAGCAGTTCTTC
.,TRBV29-1,TRBJ1-3,14,.,CSVGVGSSGNTIYF,TGCAGCGTTGGGGTGGGGTCCTCTGGAAACACCATATATTTT
few,TRBV5-1,TRBJ2-7,14,.,CASSPQDLTYEQYF,TGCGCCAGCAGCCCACAAGACTTAACCTACGAGCAGTACTTC
.,TRBV19,TRBJ1-4,15,.,CASSNVGQGNEKLFF,TGTGCCAGTAGTAATGTCGGGCAGGGGAATGAAAAACTGTTTTTT
.,TRBV9,TRBJ2-2,15,TRBD1,CASTIDRVDTGELFF,TGTGCCAGCACCATCGACAGGGTTGACACCGGGGAGCTGTTTTTT
.,TRBV28,TRBJ2-1,15,TRBD2,CATTGRGGVYNEQFF,TGTGCCACCACCGGGCGGGGGGGCGTTTACAATGAGCAGTTCTTC
.,TRBV11-2,TRBJ2-5,12,.,CASSPRLGTQYF,TGTGCCAGCAGCCCCCGATTAGGGACCCAGTACTTC
few,TRBV7-8,TRBJ2-3,17,TRBD2,CASSPKLAGGPTDTQYF,TGTGCCAGCAGCCCCAAGCTAGCGGGGGGGCCAACAGATACGCAGTATTTT
.,TRBV7-2,TRBJ2-3,16,TRBD1,CASRPRTGGGADTQYF,TGTGCCAGCAGACCTAGGACAGGGGGAGGTGCAGATACGCAGTATTTT
.,TRBV5-6,TRBJ1-5,16,TRBD1,CASSVGTGWSNQPQHF,TGTGCCAGCAGCGTCGGGACAGGGTGGAGTAACCAGCCCCAGCATTTT
.,TRBV4-1,TRBJ2-3,18,TRBD1,CASSQVRLGQGKPDTQYF,TGCGCCAGCAGCCAAGTGAGGTTGGGACAGGGGAAACCAGATACGCAGTATTTT
.,TRBV6-5,TRBJ2-7,12,TRBD1,CASSRTGAEQYF,TGTGCCAGCAGTCGGACAGGGGCCGAGCAGTACTTC
few,TRBV29-1,TRBJ2-7,13,.,CSVDRERSYEQYF,TGCAGCGTTGATAGGGAGCGCTCCTACGAGCAGTACTTC
.,TRBV6-5,TRBJ1-3,14,TRBD1,CASRMTGAGNTIYF,TGTGCCAGCAGGATGACAGGGGCTGGAAACACCATATATTTT
.,TRBV11-3,TRBJ1-1,13,.,CASSLGPNTEAFF,TGTGCCAGCAGCTTAGGTCCAAACACTGAAGCTTTCTTT
.,TRBV5-6,TRBJ2-5,14,TRBD2,CATSWREGRETQYF,TGTGCCACCTCGTGGAGGGAGGGTCGGGAGACCCAGTACTTC
.,TRBV29-1,TRBJ1-2,12,TRBD1,CSADRSRYGYTF,TGCAGCGCGGACAGGAGCCGGTATGGCTACACCTTC
.,TRBV5-4,TRBJ2-3,16,TRBD2,CASSRRTSGVEDTQYF,TGTGCCAGCAGCCGAAGGACTAGCGGGGTTGAAGATACGCAGTATTTT
.,TRBV13,TRBJ1-1,13,.,CASTNQGSAEAFF,TGTGCCAGCACCAACCAGGGTAGCGCTGAAGCTTTCTTT
.,TRBV29-1,TRBJ2-4,13,.,CSVEFSAKNIQYF,TGCAGCGTTGAATTTTCCGCCAAAAACATTCAGTACTTC
few,TRBV28,TRBJ1-1,14,.,CASSLSWLNTEAFF,TGTGCCAGCAGTTTATCCTGGTTAAACACTGAAGCTTTCTTT
few,TRBV27,TRBJ2-7,15,TRBD2,CASSFRGESSYEQYF,TGTGCCAGCAGCTTCCGGGGGGAAAGCTCCTACGAGCAGTACTTC
.,TRBV4-3,TRBJ2-2,11,.,CASSPPEELFF,TGCGCCAGCAGCCCGCCGGAGGAGCTGTTTTTT
.,TRBV29-1,TRBJ2-7,10,.,CSVAEREQYF,TGCAGCGTTGCAGAAAGGGAGCAGTACTTC
few,TRBV15,TRBJ2-7,15,.,CATSRDLSRGGEQYF,TGTGCCACCAGCAGAGATCTTAGCCGGGGTGGCGAGCAGTACTTC
.,TRBV9,TRBJ2-5,15,.,CASSVALGARETQYF,TGTGCCAGCAGCGTAGCTTTAGGGGCCAGGGAGACCCAGTACTTC
.,TRBV4-2,TRBJ2-5,14,.,CASSTAQGVETQYF,TGTGCCAGCAGTACCGCACAGGGAGTAGAGACCCAGTACTTC
.,TRBV29-1,TRBJ2-5,13,TRBD2,CSVGISGQETQYF,TGCAGCGTTGGAATTAGCGGGCAAGAGACCCAGTACTTC
few,TRBV29-1,TRBJ2-5,13,.,CSVAGRARETQYF,TGCAGCGTTGCGGGCAGGGCCAGGGAGACCCAGTACTTC
few,TRBV29-1,TRBJ1-2,15,.,CSVGVGSGTTYGYTF,TGCAGCGTCGGGGTCGGGTCTGGGACTACCTATGGCTACACCTTC
.,TRBV28,TRBJ1-2,16,.,CASSLLRTGGSVGYTF,TGTGCCAGCAGTTTGCTCCGGACCGGCGGTTCAGTCGGCTACACCTTC
.,TRBV7-8,TRBJ2-7,11,.,CASSRQLEQYF,TGTGCCAGCAGCCGTCAGCTAGAGCAGTACTTC
.,TRBV23-1,TRBJ1-1,13,.,CASSHTGATEAFF,TGCGCCAGCAGTCATACGGGGGCAACTGAAGCTTTCTTT
.,TRBV5-1,TRBJ1-1,15,TRBD1,CASSRQGEVSTEAFF,TGCGCCAGCAGCCGGCAGGGGGAAGTGAGCACTGAAGCTTTCTTT